Below, one T cell receptor (beta chain) is given with its context. Its recognized antigen is unknown. Base-call qualities are not available, and no considerably larger clone is one nucleotide away. The data stem from a study of blood T cell repertoires in COVID-19 (dated by TCRdb to the early 2020s). Some background on the complete study: Collaborator samples came from the United States, Italy and Spain and covered acute and convalescent phases of COVID-19. The material from the prospective study consisted of cDNA or gDNA derived from T cells, B-cell-depleted T cells, or PBMCs. Subjects who had been exposed to COVID-19, were actively infected with it, or had recovered from it provided the deeply sampled blood TCRbeta repertoires that made up the dataset. A freely available public database, intended as a resource for researchers studying the immune response to SARS-CoV-2, is where the repertoires were released. The samples were drawn from two sources: the first 160 participants of the ongoing ImmuneRACE study, and 950 to 1,500 subjects contributed by 6 global collaborators. A de-identified subject ID, COVID-19 status, age in years and sex were almost always included in the sample metadata. Where available, HLA class I and class II types were obtained from metadata supplied by the sample provider rather than from assay-based typing. The paper's findings and limits, for the study overall: How much clinical and demographic metadata was included differed by source and by participant, and the metadata was provided uncurated.

CDR1 and CDR2 were assigned from the germline V gene (reference sequence) as LNHDA and SQIVND. Including the terminal cysteine and phenylalanine, the CDR3 comprises 16 residues. CDR3 DNA only is kept here, 48 bases in frame from base 1. Compared with germline, V lacks 5 bases and J lacks 3 bases; bases without a gene match: 10. Whole blood was collected in K2EDTA tubes by collaborating institutions according to the institutions' own protocols. For TCRbeta analysis, collaborators shipped samples in one of three forms: frozen whole blood, isolated PBMCs, or DNA extracted from either of those sample types. The immunoSEQ Assay, a bias-controlled multiplex PCR, was used to amplify TCRbeta CDR3 regions from genomic DNA. As for how the authors treated the data: The number of nucleated cells in each sample was estimated from the amplification of reference gene primers within the assay. To quantify the absolute abundance of each unique TCRbeta CDR3 rearrangement, sequence reads were collapsed and filtered. For each sample, productive Simpson clonality was calculated by taking the square root of Simpson's diversity index across productive rearrangements. TCRdb took over this immuneACCESS table, retaining in-frame rearrangements with V and J assigned. Such tables are incomplete; in checked studies, under half of the missing clones stem from an unresolved V gene, and the remainder is unexplained. Clone size and the V and J calls come from that table; the DNA yielded D and trimming. This sample has some 150,000 clones in its table, and 84% of those were observed once. The ten largest make up about 2% of the sample.

The sample was peripheral blood. The sequence came from a man between 65 and 80 years old with acute or convalescent COVID-19. The rearrangement joined TRBV19 to TRBJ2-1; 7 bases in between match TRBD2. The DNA sequence is given as TGTGCCAGTAGTCCGAGGGCGGGAGTTAGCTACAATGAGCAGTTCTTC. Its protein is CASSPRAGVSYNEQFF.